A selection of T cell receptor beta chains follows, all from one sample in a study of lymphopenia after photon versus proton radiotherapy. Repertoires were generated with immunoSEQ multiplex PCR, while TCRdb's copy carries only in-frame clones and drops some. The data contain thousands of clones, about three quarters of them singletons. The input for sequencing was peripheral blood, taken from a patient treated with proton-based radiotherapy. These receptor sequences come from an elderly man with esophageal cancer. CDR3s leave out the opening cysteine and the closing phenylalanine or tryptophan. Each record gives: clone size, D gene, J gene, V gene, CDR3 protein. D genes are given only for firm matches. Clone size, where shown, is once, few, many, or a class for clones that have expanded.

large	NA	TRBJ2-7	TRBV19	ASSIADGDEQY
NA	NA	TRBJ2-3	TRBV7-3	ASSPGEEGTQY
NA	TRBD1	TRBJ1-3	TRBV6-5	ASSWDRGSGNTIY
once	NA	TRBJ2-7	TRBV30	AWSVGVYEQY
few	TRBD1	TRBJ2-7	TRBV5-1	ASKGQGARDEQY
NA	TRBD1	TRBJ2-1	TRBV4-1	ASSQRGTGSYEQF
NA	NA	TRBJ1-4	TRBV7-2	ASSWTATNEKLF
NA	TRBD1	TRBJ2-2	TRBV18	ASSPTGTGETGELF
NA	NA	TRBJ2-7	TRBV6-1	ASSPSRQPSEQY
NA	TRBD2	TRBJ2-7	TRBV7-2	ASSFRGGAYEQY
NA	NA	TRBJ1-4	TRBV6-1	ASSEARGGIEKLF
NA	NA	TRBJ2-2	TRBV28	ASMGGPNTGELF
large	NA	TRBJ1-5	TRBV19	ASSWQGGNSNQPQH
NA	NA	TRBJ1-4	TRBV27	ASSSPRYEKLF
NA	NA	TRBJ1-2	TRBV5-1	ASSLERGDYGYT
NA	NA	TRBJ1-2	TRBV5-1	ASSTTGNYGYT
NA	NA	TRBJ2-4	TRBV21-1	ASSAYRLAKNIQY
once	NA	TRBJ1-2	TRBV25-1	ASRTAGGNYGYT
NA	TRBD1	TRBJ1-5	TRBV27	ASSLSAGGGGNQPQH
NA	NA	TRBJ2-1	TRBV6-6	ASSYRTDLTGEQF
few	TRBD2	TRBJ2-1	TRBV6-6	ASRWRTSGTYNEQF
few	TRBD1	TRBJ2-7	TRBV4-3	ASSQGTGIREQY
NA	NA	TRBJ1-6	TRBV4-3	ASSQDTPRNNSPLH
NA	TRBD2	TRBJ2-5	TRBV7-3	ASSLMSGSGETQY
NA	NA	TRBJ2-1	TRBV7-3	ASSSRVGRVNNEQF
NA	NA	TRBJ1-2	TRBV5-1	ASSLRAEDNYGYT
NA	TRBD1	TRBJ1-2	TRBV5-1	ASGGPTGDLYGYT
NA	NA	TRBJ1-6	TRBV11-3	ASSLGVISSPLH
NA	NA	TRBJ1-2	TRBV6-6	ASRLRGLYGYT
few	TRBD1	TRBJ1-4	TRBV7-2	ASSQDRGNEKLF
NA	NA	TRBJ1-1	TRBV6-1	AIPSGTEAF
NA	NA	TRBJ1-6	TRBV7-2	ASSRGPINSPLH
NA	NA	TRBJ2-1	TRBV7-3	ASSLNAKYNEQF
NA	NA	TRBJ2-3	TRBV2	ASLPGGAGGTDTQY
NA	TRBD1	TRBJ2-7	TRBV10-1	ASSGHYGTGPYEQY
NA	TRBD2	TRBJ2-5	TRBV7-2	ASSPLDSGVETQY
NA	NA	TRBJ1-3	TRBV7-3	ASSLTGDSGNTIY
NA	TRBD1	TRBJ2-7	TRBV5-1	ASSRGQGAYEQY
medium-sized	TRBD2	TRBJ2-1	TRBV4-3	ASSQEGLAGVDEQF
NA	TRBD1	TRBJ2-5	TRBV4-1	ASSQVLGTGSGEQY
NA	NA	TRBJ2-1	TRBV5-1	ASSLGTFSYNEQF
once	TRBD1	TRBJ2-6	TRBV5-6	ASSLRQGRANVLT
NA	NA	TRBJ2-1	TRBV7-9	ASSAVRGEREF
NA	NA	TRBJ2-7	TRBV7-3	ASNRRQAPYEQY
NA	TRBD1	TRBJ2-7	TRBV27	ASRDRALGEQY
NA	NA	TRBJ2-1	TRBV7-3	ASSSTVHPRDYNEQF
NA	NA	TRBJ1-4	TRBV5-4	ASSVGQVQTEKLF
NA	NA	TRBJ2-3	TRBV5-6	ASSQGQDSSTDTQY
NA	TRBD1	TRBJ1-6	TRBV5-1	ASARQGSVSPLH
NA	NA	TRBJ1-6	TRBV7-5	ASSLVDRDSPLH
NA	TRBD2	TRBJ2-5	TRBV7-8	ASSPLASGTETQY
NA	NA	TRBJ1-1	TRBV6-1	ASAHLGAF
medium-sized	TRBD2	TRBJ2-1	TRBV11-2	ASSLESGGAREQF
NA	NA	TRBJ2-1	TRBV11-2	ASSFLLPTGISNNEQF
NA	TRBD1	TRBJ2-7	TRBV10-3	AISESMDRGHEQY
few	TRBD1	TRBJ2-3	TRBV27	ASRDDREEADTQY
NA	NA	TRBJ1-2	TRBV6-4	ASRTAGGNYGYT
NA	NA	TRBJ1-2	TRBV4-1	ASSQVAASGGNYGYT
NA	NA	TRBJ2-3	TRBV6-5	ASSPVPTDTQY